Following are 26 T cell receptor beta chains from one sample sequenced in a study of PD-1 blockade in mismatch repair-deficient tumors. The protocol was immunoSEQ multiplex PCR, while the TCRdb copy is restricted to in-frame clones and leaves out a portion. The data hold 75,000 to 85,000 clones, with about 84% observed a single time. Sequenced material: peripheral blood, taken 12 weeks after starting pembrolizumab. The receptors derive from an adult with mismatch repair-deficient cancer.

The chain has TRBV7-3 and TRBJ2-1, with 7 nucleotides matching TRBD2. This CDR3 region has 15 residues. CDR1 is SGHTA and CDR2 is FQGTGA in the germline V gene. The junction had 2 bases not matched to a gene; V was cut back by 3 bases and J by 0 bases. CDR3 residues: CASSLTSSSYNEQFF. As DNA, the CDR3 is TGTGCCAGCAGCTTGACTAGCAGCTCCTACAATGAGCAGTTCTTC.

The chain joins TRBV7-9 to TRBJ2-7; a weak D match, TRBD2 (6 bases). V shed 2 bases and J shed 5 bases, with 16 bases lying between them. The CDR3 length is 15 residues. Germline CDR1 reads SEHNR; CDR2 reads FQNEAQ (reference sequence). In DNA form, the CDR3 reads TGTGCCAGCAGCTTAAGAGTAACGGAGGGAAACGAGCAGTACTTC. It yields the protein CASSLRVTEGNEQYF.

The chain recombines TRBV5-1 with TRBJ2-2; a weak D match, TRBD1 (5 bases). Trimming stripped 4 bases from V and 0 bases from J, with 7 bases between. Germline V gene sequence: CDR1 SGHRS, CDR2 YFSETQ. The CDR3 is made up of 14 amino acids. The CDR3 bases are TGCGCCAGCAGCACAGGAACGAACACCGGGGAGCTGTTTTTT. This encodes CASSTGTNTGELFF. The full variable domain, its missing parts supplied by reference TRBV5-1 and TRBJ2-2, is KAGVTQTPRYLIKTRGQQVTLSCSPISGHRSVSWYQQTPGQGLQFLFEYFSETQRNKGNFPGRFSGRQFSNSRSEMNVSTLELGDSALYLCASSTGTNTGELFFGEGSRLTVL.

The chain has TRBV7-9 and TRBJ2-1; unclear D gene. Germline V gene lookup returns CDR1 SEHNR and CDR2 FQNEAQ (reference sequence). This CDR3 spans 13 amino acids. The germline V and J ends were trimmed by 5 bases and 4 bases, with 9 bases remaining between them. CDR3 sequence (DNA): TGTGCCAGCAGCCCAGCGAGGTACAATGAGCAGTTCTTC. It yields the protein CASSPARYNEQFF.

The chain employs TRBV9 and TRBJ2-3, with unresolved D. The CDR3 contains 11 residues. Germline lookup yields CDR1 SGDLS and CDR2 YYNGEE. The V gene lost 0 bases and the J gene lost 6 bases, with 2 bases spanning the gap. CDR3 loop: CASSVGDTQYF. CDR3 nucleotide sequence: TGTGCCAGCAGCGTAGGCGATACGCAGTATTTT. Filled out from reference TRBV9 and TRBJ2-3, the complete variable domain reads DSGVTQTPKHLITATGQRVTLRCSPRSGDLSVYWYQQSLDQGLQFLIQYYNGEERAKGNILERFSAQQFPDLHSELNLSSLELGDSALYFCASSVGDTQYFGPGTRLTVL.

The chain employs TRBV5-1 and TRBJ1-2, with 9 bases that match TRBD1. Losses at the gene ends were 4 bases for V and 2 bases for J; bases not matched to a gene: 12. Germline CDR1 reads SGHRS; CDR2 reads YFSETQ. This CDR3 region has 17 residues. CDR3 bases: TGCGCCAGCAGCCCCACCCGGGACAGGGCGTCCAACTATGGCTACACCTTC. It translates to CASSPTRDRASNYGYTF.

This chain links TRBV6-1 with TRBJ2-5; a weak D match, TRBD2 (5 bases). This CDR3 is built from 15 residues. CDR1 is MNHNS and CDR2 is SASEGT in the germline V gene. Trimming shortened V by 0 bases and J by 2 bases, and 10 bases separated the two germline ends. The CDR3 here is CASSEAGGYQETQYF. CDR3 nucleotides: TGTGCCAGCAGTGAAGCCGGCGGGTATCAAGAGACCCAGTACTTC.

This clone showed up just a few times. The rearrangement joins TRBV7-3 to TRBJ2-3, with TRBD2 identical over 8 bases. Trimming at V came to 0 bases and at J to 10 bases, leaving 3 bases not matched to a gene. The V gene's germline CDR1 is SGHTA and CDR2 FQGTGA. The CDR3 spans 13 residues. Here the CDR3 reads CASSLTSGAAQYF. The CDR3 bases are TGTGCCAGCAGCTTAACTAGCGGGGCTGCGCAGTATTTT.

The V call is TRBV5-5, the J call TRBJ2-6; 7 nucleotides align to TRBD1. J gave up 0 bases and V 2 bases, and 8 bases lay outside the gene matches. CDR3 length: 18 amino acids. Germline V lookup: CDR1 SGHKS, CDR2 YYEKEE (reference sequence). This chain's CDR3 is CASSLVGQVSSGANVLTF. The CDR3 DNA reads as TGTGCCAGCAGCTTAGTTGGACAGGTTAGCTCTGGGGCCAACGTCCTGACTTTC.

CDR3 in amino acids: CASSFRQGREETQYF. The CDR3, as DNA: TGCGCCAGCAGCTTTAGACAGGGGCGAGAGGAGACCCAGTACTTC. This chain joins TRBV4-1 and TRBJ2-5; TRBD1 aligns across 8 bases. The CDR3 covers 15 residues. The germline V gene has CDR1 MGHRA and CDR2 YSYEKL. The ends lost 5 bases at V and 5 bases at J; junction bases unmatched: 10.

The rearrangement links TRBV29-1 to TRBJ2-7; 7 nucleotides agree with TRBD2. CDR1 is SQVTM, CDR2 ANQGSEA, per germline. The CDR3 spans 12 residues. The junction had 2 bases not matched to a gene; V was cut back by 3 bases and J by 3 bases. The CDR3, as DNA: TGCAGCGTTGATGGGGGGGGCTACGAGCAGTACTTC. This sequence encodes CSVDGGGYEQYF.

The chain recombines TRBV19 with TRBJ2-1; maybe TRBD1 (5 bases). Germline V gene data show CDR1 as LNHDA and CDR2 as SQIVND (reference sequence). V was trimmed by 5 bases and J by 9 bases, leaving 8 bases between them. This CDR3 region has 11 residues. The CDR3 DNA reads as TGTGCCAGTAGTGGGGCAATTGAGCAGTTCTTC. It codes for CASSGAIEQFF.

The V gene is TRBV7-6, the J gene TRBJ2-7, with D perhaps TRBD1 (6 bases). CDR3 length: 14 amino acids. In germline, CDR1 is SGHVS, CDR2 FNYEAQ. Trimming shortened V by 5 bases and J by 7 bases, and 18 bases separated the two germline ends. The CDR3 here is CASSPHRADDEQYF. Here the CDR3 DNA reads TGTGCCAGCAGCCCGCACAGGGCTGATGATGAGCAGTACTTC.

The CDR3 bases are TGTGCCAGTACCTGGACAGGGGCTTACAATGAGCAGTTCTTC. Translated, it gives CASTWTGAYNEQFF. The chain has TRBV19 and TRBJ2-1; 9 nucleotides line up with TRBD1. Per germline, CDR1 LNHDA and CDR2 SQIVND (reference sequence). Germline trimming cut 7 bases from V and 4 bases from J; bases unmatched to any gene: 5. The CDR3 has 14 amino acids.

The chain couples TRBV4-1 to TRBJ2-5; 8 bases are shared with TRBD1. Germline V gene sequence: CDR1 MGHRA, CDR2 YSYEKL. The ends lost 4 bases at V and 0 bases at J; junction bases unmatched: 4. The CDR3 runs 15 residues. The chain's CDR3 is CASSRRGLDQETQYF. In nucleotides, the CDR3 is TGCGCCAGCAGCCGCAGGGGGCTCGACCAAGAGACCCAGTACTTC.

The J gene is TRBJ2-1, the V gene TRBV27; a weak D match, TRBD2 (6 bases). CDR1 is MNHEY and CDR2 is SMNVEV in the germline V gene (reference sequence). V was cut by 0 bases and J by 15 bases, with 15 bases left in between. CDR3 length: 13 amino acids. The CDR3 reads CASSLSKGRETFF. The CDR3 DNA sequence: TGTGCCAGCAGTTTATCGAAAGGACGGGAGACGTTCTTC.

This chain uses TRBV6-4 with TRBJ2-7; a weak D match, TRBD2 (5 bases). This CDR3 has 16 residues. CDR1 is MRHNA and CDR2 is SNTAGT in the germline V gene. V was pared by 6 bases and J by 6 bases, with 24 bases between. The CDR3 protein is CASREFRENGICEQYF. The CDR3 nucleotides read TGTGCCAGCAGAGAATTTCGGGAAAATGGGATATGCGAGCAGTACTTC.

This clone was seen once. J is TRBJ1-1 and V is TRBV4-1, with 8 bases matching TRBD1. Germline lookup yields CDR1 MGHRA and CDR2 YSYEKL. The CDR3 consists of 15 residues. The V and J ends lost 5 bases and 2 bases, in that order; junction bases with no gene match: 7. The CDR3 is CASSFRTGQNTEAFF. The DNA of the CDR3 is TGCGCCAGCAGCTTTCGGACAGGGCAAAACACTGAAGCTTTCTTT.

The chain carries TRBV5-1 and TRBJ1-1, with D tentatively TRBD1 (5 bases). The CDR3 covers 15 residues. Per germline, CDR1 SGHRS and CDR2 YFSETQ. V shed 4 bases and J shed 1 base, with 14 bases lying between them. The CDR3, as DNA: TGCGCCAGCAGCAGGGACGGTGGAGGGAACACTGAAGCTTTCTTT. This encodes CASSRDGGGNTEAFF.

The V gene is TRBV14, the J gene TRBJ1-2; 7 bases are a match to TRBD1. V shed 4 bases, J shed 1 base, and the junction held 6 bases outside the gene matches. The CDR3 has 15 residues. The germline V gene encodes CDR1 SGHDN and CDR2 FVKESK. The DNA for the CDR3 is TGTGCCAGCAGCCCCCGGACAGGCTTTAACTATGGCTACACCTTC. This gives the protein CASSPRTGFNYGYTF.

CDR3 coding DNA: TGCGCCAGCAGCCAAGATCTCGACAGTAGCTCCTACAATGAGCAGTTCTTC. Its protein product is CASSQDLDSSSYNEQFF. This rearrangement joins TRBV4-3 to TRBJ2-1; D is possibly TRBD1 (5 bases). Deletions cut 0 bases from V and 0 bases from J, with 12 bases between. CDR3 length equals 17 residues. Germline V CDR1 and CDR2: LGHNA, YSLEER.

The genes are TRBV6-1 and TRBJ1-3, with TRBD1 as a possible D gene (5 bases). This CDR3 comprises 18 residues. Per the germline V gene, CDR1 is MNHNS and CDR2 is SASEGT. The germline V and J ends were trimmed by 4 bases and 0 bases, with 19 bases remaining between them. DNA of the CDR3: TGTGCCAGCAGTGCGCAAGTCCCGGGACTCCTCTCTGGAAACACCATATATTTT. Translated, it gives CASSAQVPGLLSGNTIYF.

This rearrangement joins TRBV9 to TRBJ2-3, with D maybe TRBD2 (5 bases). The germline gives CDR1 SGDLS, CDR2 YYNGEE. The length of the CDR3 is 12 residues. Trimming pared 7 bases from V and 2 bases from J, leaving 8 bases between. DNA of the CDR3: TGTGCCAGCGCCGGGAACACAGATACGCAGTATTTT. It is translated as CASAGNTDTQYF.

V gene TRBV19 combines with J gene TRBJ1-1, with TRBD1 as a possible D gene (5 bases). The CDR3 extends over 17 amino acids. The V end lost 5 bases, the J end lost 0 bases, and 19 bases lay between the germline ends. Germline V gene lookup returns CDR1 LNHDA and CDR2 SQIVND (reference sequence). This CDR3 reads CASSPSPGAGMNTEAFF. The CDR3 bases are TGTGCCAGTAGTCCGAGTCCCGGGGCAGGAATGAACACTGAAGCTTTCTTT.

This clone showed up just a few times. The chain joins TRBV9 to TRBJ2-3; 7 bases fit TRBD2. The CDR3 is 15 residues long. Germline lookup yields CDR1 SGDLS and CDR2 YYNGEE. J lost 4 bases, V lost 3 bases, and 8 bases had no gene match. CDR3 nucleotides: TGTGCCAGCAGCGACCGACTAGCCGGCTCAGATACGCAGTATTTT. Its translation: CASSDRLAGSDTQYF.

The chain combines TRBV19 with TRBJ2-7, with 8 bases identical to TRBD2. The CDR3 runs to 14 residues. Looked up from germline, CDR1 is LNHDA and CDR2 is SQIVND (reference sequence). V was clipped by 2 bases and J by 0 bases; unmatched bases: 0. CDR3 region: CASSITSGSYEQYF. The CDR3 DNA is TGTGCCAGTAGTATAACTAGCGGCTCCTACGAGCAGTACTTC.